Presented here are 12 T cell receptor beta chains from one specimen sequenced in a study of cytomegalovirus exposure and HLA in healthy donors. With 60 Vbeta and 13 Jbeta primers, the PCR was carried out. Sequenced by immunoSEQ multiplex PCR; TCRdb stores in-frame clones only, minus some. The table shows roughly 140,000 clones, with 55% to 80% occurring only once. The sample was PBMCs. Receptors originate from an older woman in good health and CMV-seropositive.

This chain connects TRBV28 to TRBJ1-4; D possibly corresponds to TRBD1 (5 bases). The V gene's germline CDR1 is MDHEN and CDR2 SYDVKM. The V and J ends lost 3 bases and 4 bases respectively, with 12 bases between them. The CDR3 spans 15 residues. The CDR3 DNA sequence: TGTGCCAGCAGTTTCGGGGGGGGGAGTAATGAAAAACTGTTTTTT. Translated, it gives CASSFGGGSNEKLFF.

The chain has TRBV2 and TRBJ2-1, with TRBD2 as a possible D gene (6 bases). V lost 4 bases, J lost 6 bases, and 16 bases lay in between. CDR1 and CDR2 from the germline V gene are SNHLY and FYNNEI. CDR3 length: 15 residues. This CDR3 reads CASSGGLEQGNEQFF. CDR3 nucleotides: TGTGCCAGCAGTGGGGGACTCGAACAAGGCAATGAGCAGTTCTTC.

This clone appeared a few times. The chain is built from TRBV7-2 and TRBJ1-1; TRBD1 matches at 8 bases. The CDR3 is 13 amino acids. CDR1 SGHTA and CDR2 FQGNSA come from the germline V gene. The V gene end was trimmed by 3 bases and the J gene end by 7 bases; junction bases not matched to a gene: 4. The CDR3 region has the DNA TGTGCCAGCAGCTTCAGGGGGCAGGGTGAAGCTTTCTTT. This gives the protein CASSFRGQGEAFF.

The V call is TRBV27, the J call TRBJ2-1; TRBD2 aligns across 10 bases. CDR1 is MNHEY and CDR2 is SMNVEV in the germline V gene (reference sequence). The CDR3 is 15 residues long. The V segment lost 2 bases and the J segment 9 bases; nucleotides outside the gene matches: 7. The CDR3 DNA follows: TGTGCCAGCAGTTTACTAGCGGGAGAGGGGGGTGAGCAGTTCTTC. Protein sequence: CASSLLAGEGGEQFF.

The rearrangement joins TRBV11-3 to TRBJ2-1, with D unclear. V was cut by 0 bases and J by 4 bases, with 7 bases left in between. The CDR3 spans 14 residues. The germline V gene encodes CDR1 SGHNT and CDR2 YENEEA. CDR3 amino acids: CASSLDGFYNEQFF. In DNA form, the CDR3 reads TGTGCCAGCAGCTTAGACGGGTTTTACAATGAGCAGTTCTTC.

As to this clone: At the DNA level, this CDR3 is encoded by other sequences in the same sample as well. The chain carries TRBV6-1 and TRBJ2-5; TRBD1 agrees at 12 bases. With V trimmed by 1 base and J by 1 base, 7 bases remained unmatched. CDR3 length equals 18 residues. Germline lookup yields CDR1 MNHNS and CDR2 SASEGT. In DNA, the CDR3 is TGTGCCAGCAGTGAAGAGGGACAGGGGGCCCCGAGCCAAGAGACCCAGTACTTC. Amino acids: CASSEEGQGAPSQETQYF.

The chain employs TRBV11-2 and TRBJ1-5; D is unresolved. CDR1 SGHAT and CDR2 FQNNGV come from the germline V gene. V shed 0 bases and J shed 7 bases, with 7 bases lying between them. This CDR3 contains 13 residues. CDR3 amino acids: CASSLDRGQPQHF. The CDR3 coding sequence is TGTGCCAGCAGCTTAGATCGAGGCCAGCCCCAGCATTTT.

This clone has only a few counts. The chain combines TRBV4-3 with TRBJ2-1, with 9 nucleotides matching TRBD2. Germline assignment: CDR1 LGHNA and CDR2 YSLEER. The CDR3 is 17 residues long. V shed 2 bases, J shed 0 bases, and the junction held 5 bases outside the gene matches. CDR3 nucleotide sequence: TGCGCCAGCAGCCAACTTCCGGGACTAGCCTCCTACAATGAGCAGTTCTTC. As protein: CASSQLPGLASYNEQFF.

The CDR3 here is CASSFETGQETQYF. The CDR3 DNA reads as TGTGCCAGCAGCTTTGAGACAGGCCAAGAGACCCAGTACTTC. V is TRBV9 and J is TRBJ2-5; the D gene is possibly TRBD1 (6 bases). The CDR3 runs 14 residues. V lost 4 bases to trimming and J lost 1 base, with 11 bases between them. The germline CDR1 and CDR2 sequences are SGDLS and YYNGEE.

The genes are TRBV28 and TRBJ2-7; a possible D gene is TRBD2 (5 bases). The germline V gene encodes CDR1 MDHEN and CDR2 SYDVKM. V was cut by 4 bases and J by 0 bases, with 19 bases left in between. The CDR3 spans 17 residues. The DNA for the CDR3 is TGTGCCAGCAGTTCCCCCCGACTATCCGAAGGCTCCTACGAGCAGTACTTC. Translating gives CASSSPRLSEGSYEQYF. Filled out from reference TRBV28 and TRBJ2-7, the complete variable domain reads DVKVTQSSRYLVKRTGEKVFLECVQDMDHENMFWYRQDPGLGLRLIYFSYDVKMKEKGDIPEGYSVSREKKERFSLILESASTNQTSMYLCASSSPRLSEGSYEQYFGPGTRLTVT.

In its sample, this clone was seen a few times. One end of the junction varies from germline; a read error may be responsible. The gene calls are TRBV6-1 and TRBJ1-1; 7 bases match TRBD1. CDR1 and CDR2 (germline): MNHNS, SASEGT. This CDR3 region has 15 residues. CDR3 DNA sequence: TGTGCCAGCAGTGAATATACAGGGGTGAATACTGAAGCTTTCTTT. Protein: CASSEYTGVNTEAFF.

This chain connects TRBV4-2 to TRBJ2-7; 7 bases fit TRBD1. The CDR3 totals 16 residues. With V trimmed by 0 bases and J by 0 bases, 5 bases remained unmatched. Germline V gives CDR1 LGHNA, CDR2 YNFKEQ. As DNA, the CDR3 is TGTGCCAGCAGCCAAGATCGAGGGGGCCCCTCCTACGAGCAGTACTTC. Amino acid sequence: CASSQDRGGPSYEQYF.